One and the same sample provided the 5 T cell receptor beta chains below, sequenced in a study of post-analysis software for immune sequencing data. Findings of the study overall: About 5 TRBV segments occurring more often in patients than controls included TRBV5-6, TRBV5-1 and TRBV20-1.

Carried by the TCR beta cDNA libraries were unique molecular identifiers. MiXCR, applied by TCRdb to the PCR reads, yields one record per CDR3 protein. The data hold approximately 730,000 distinct CDR3 sequences, with roughly 27% observed a single time. No antigen has been identified for these receptors. The sample was blood. These receptor sequences come from a girl between 10 and 17 years old with multiple sclerosis.

The CDR3 here is CASSPTSGRSYNEQFF. The CDR3 coding sequence is TGTGCCAGCAGCCCTACTAGCGGGCGCTCCTACAATGAGCAGTTCTTC. The gene calls are TRBV28 and TRBJ2-1; 9 nucleotides align to TRBD2. Trimming at V came to 6 bases and at J to 0 bases, leaving 6 bases not matched to a gene. Germline V gene data show CDR1 as MDHEN and CDR2 as SYDVKM. This CDR3 is built from 16 residues.

This clonotype was observed many times. V is TRBV29-1 and J is TRBJ2-3; possibly TRBD1 or TRBD2 for D (5 bases each). Trimming removed 7 bases from V and 4 bases from J, with 21 bases in between. Germline V lookup: CDR1 SQVTM, CDR2 ANQGSEA. The CDR3 totals 15 residues. The CDR3 spells CSGTDSGTLPDTQYF. Here the CDR3 DNA reads TGCAGCGGCACAGACTCCGGGACCCTTCCAGATACGCAGTATTTT.

The chain links TRBV7-2 to TRBJ1-2; 8 bases fit TRBD1. The CDR3 is 15 residues long. Germline assignment: CDR1 SGHTA and CDR2 FQGNSA. Trimming removed 5 bases from V and 4 bases from J; junction bases left unmatched: 9. CDR3 sequence: CASSGQTGAVYGYTF. For the CDR3, the DNA is TGTGCCAGCAGCGGACAGACAGGGGCCGTCTATGGCTACACCTTC.

The chain couples TRBV5-1 to TRBJ1-4; D unresolved. From germline, CDR1 is SGHRS and CDR2 YFSETQ. Trimming stripped 6 bases from V and 5 bases from J, with 17 bases between. This CDR3 contains 15 residues. The CDR3 region has the DNA TGCGCCAGCACAGACCGACGAATTCCGAATGAAAAACTGTTTTTT. Translation: CASTDRRIPNEKLFF.

This clonotype was observed a few times. The rearrangement joins TRBV3-1 to TRBJ2-1; 8 nucleotides align to TRBD2. CDR1 and CDR2 (germline): LGHDT, YNNKEL (reference sequence). This CDR3 has 17 residues. The J segment lost 6 bases and the V segment lost 3 bases, leaving 13 bases of the junction unmatched. Written as DNA, the CDR3 is TGTGCCAGCAGCCATATTCTTTCTAGCGGGCTAGGCAATGAGCAGTTCTTC. Encoded protein: CASSHILSSGLGNEQFF.